The clone carrying this TCR beta chain has a handful of counts. Its cognate antigen is unknown. The data stem from a study of T-cell memory formation after mild COVID-19. The CDR3 totals 16 residues. From germline, CDR1 is SGHTA and CDR2 FQGNSA. With 4 bases clipped from V and 4 bases from J, the junction kept 10 bases outside the gene matches. TCRdb redid the calling of the 5' RACE reads with MiXCR, one entry per CDR3 protein. The sample lists some 260,000 distinct CDR3 sequences, about a sixth occurring once. Study findings and constraints: Largely, contracting CD4+ clones fell within CM and EM, and contracting CD8+ clones within EMRA.

The gene calls are TRBV7-2 and TRBJ2-3, with 8 bases that match TRBD2. This clonotype was obtained from a man younger than 30 who had mild COVID-19 (a few samples of this study predate the infection). Cell type and time point are not known. The sequenced sample was PBMCs or a T cell subset sorted from them (not recorded which). CDR3 sequence reads: CASSSERGRPSDTQYF. CDR3 sequence (DNA): TGTGCCAGCAGCTCCGAGCGGGGGAGGCCCTCAGATACGCAGTATTTT.